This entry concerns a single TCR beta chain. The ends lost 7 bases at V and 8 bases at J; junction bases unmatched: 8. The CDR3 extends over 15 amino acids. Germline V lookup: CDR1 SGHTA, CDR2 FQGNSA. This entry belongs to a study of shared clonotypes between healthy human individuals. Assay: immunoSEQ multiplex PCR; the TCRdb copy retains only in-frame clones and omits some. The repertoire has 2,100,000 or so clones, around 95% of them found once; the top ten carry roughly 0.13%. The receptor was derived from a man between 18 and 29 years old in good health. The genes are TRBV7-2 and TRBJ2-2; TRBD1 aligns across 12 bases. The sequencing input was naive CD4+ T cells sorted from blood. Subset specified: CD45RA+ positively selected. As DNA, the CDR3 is TGTGCCAGCACCCGCCGGGACAGGGGGCCGGGGGAGCTGTTTTTT. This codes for CASTRRDRGPGELFF.